Listed below are T cell receptor beta chains from one sample, sequenced in a study of blood T cell repertoires in COVID-19. The table came from immunoSEQ multiplex PCR; TCRdb's copy has only in-frame clones and leaves some out. This sample has about 110,000 clones; 55% to 75% occur once, and the top ten carry more than 1.5%. The material sequenced was peripheral blood. Receptors originate from a woman between 40 and 55 years old with acute or convalescent COVID-19. Each CDR3 is given with its conserved first and last residue. The D gene is left open where the match is weak. Size values are once, few and many counts, or a class for expanded clones, and some rows have none.

V	J	size	length	D	CDR3	DNA
TRBV30	TRBJ1-5	once	16	.	CAWSVAGDYSNQPQHF	TGTGCCTGGAGTGTCGCCGGGGACTATAGCAATCAGCCCCAGCATTTT
TRBV6-5	TRBJ1-2	.	14	TRBD1	CASSQGAKNYGYTF	TGTGCCAGCAGTCAGGGGGCGAAGAACTATGGCTACACCTTC
TRBV5-1	TRBJ1-2	.	13	.	CASSLAPGRGYTF	TGCGCCAGCAGCTTGGCTCCAGGGCGCGGCTACACCTTC
TRBV19	TRBJ1-5	.	13	TRBD1	CATRTGSHQPQHF	TGTGCCACCAGGACAGGGAGTCATCAGCCCCAGCATTTT
TRBV10-3	TRBJ2-7	.	12	.	CAIREVDSGQYF	TGTGCCATCAGGGAGGTTGATTCGGGGCAGTACTTC
TRBV3-1/TRBV3-2	TRBJ1-2	.	15	.	CASSQEARGLDGYTF	TGTGCCAGCAGCCAAGAGGCGCGAGGTTTGGATGGCTACACCTTC
TRBV10-3	TRBJ1-5	.	13	.	CATHRDGNQPQHF	TGTGCCACCCACAGGGATGGCAATCAGCCCCAGCATTTT
TRBV6-5	TRBJ1-5	.	14	.	CASSPGGVPQPQHF	TGTGCCAGCTCTCCTGGAGGGGTTCCTCAGCCCCAGCATTTT
TRBV3-1/TRBV3-2	TRBJ2-5	.	16	.	CASSHSGAYMMETQYF	TGTGCCAGCAGCCATTCAGGTGCATACATGATGGAGACCCAGTACTTC
TRBV19	TRBJ2-2	.	16	.	CASSIGGHRDTGELFF	TGTGCCAGTAGTATTGGCGGACACCGGGACACCGGGGAGCTGTTTTTT
TRBV30	TRBJ1-5	.	14	TRBD1	CAWSAGTGNQPQHF	TGTGCCTGGAGTGCCGGGACAGGCAATCAGCCCCAGCATTTT
TRBV28	TRBJ1-5	.	18	.	CASSLSLGLGSSNQPQHF	TGTGCCAGCAGTTTAAGTTTGGGGCTCGGGAGTAGCAATCAGCCCCAGCATTTT
TRBV28	TRBJ2-3	few	17	.	CASSLIAQWELIRGQYF	TGTGCCAGCAGTTTAATAGCACAGTGGGAGCTTATACGGGGGCAGTATTTT
TRBV3-1/TRBV3-2	TRBJ2-5	.	15	.	CASSQDHGGRETQYF	TGTGCCAGCAGCCAAGATCACGGAGGGCGAGAGACCCAGTACTTC
TRBV2	TRBJ2-1	.	14	TRBD2	CASRLLAGEVEQFF	TGTGCCAGCAGACTTCTAGCGGGGGAGGTTGAGCAGTTCTTC
TRBV9	TRBJ1-1	.	15	TRBD1	CASSVEGQGYTEAFF	TGTGCCAGCAGCGTAGAGGGACAGGGGTACACTGAAGCTTTCTTT
TRBV20-1	TRBJ2-3	.	11	.	CSARRTDTQYF	TGCAGTGCCCGGCGGACAGATACGCAGTATTTT
TRBV6-4	TRBJ2-1	once	13	TRBD2	CASSDLGSGGKFF	TGTGCCAGCAGTGATTTGGGTAGCGGGGGTAAATTCTTC
TRBV2	TRBJ1-2	few	14	.	CASLGLNSNYGYTF	TGTGCCAGTTTGGGCCTAAACTCTAACTATGGCTACACCTTC
TRBV11-2	TRBJ2-7	many	13	.	CASSLESSGEQYF	TGTGCCAGCAGCTTAGAGTCCAGCGGCGAGCAGTACTTC
TRBV4-3	TRBJ1-3	few	16	TRBD1	CASSQYGTGVGNTIYF	TGCGCCAGCAGCCAGTATGGGACAGGGGTTGGAAACACCATATATTTT
TRBV6-5	TRBJ1-3	few	13	.	CASSPLGGNTIYF	TGTGCCAGCAGTCCCTTGGGCGGAAACACCATATATTTT
TRBV11-1	TRBJ2-2	.	16	TRBD1	CASSPGDRRDTGELFF	TGTGCCAGCAGCCCGGGGGACAGGAGGGACACCGGGGAGCTGTTTTTT
TRBV2	TRBJ2-7	.	11	.	CASSQTYEQYF	TGTGCCAGCAGTCAGACCTACGAGCAGTACTTC
TRBV7-9	TRBJ2-2	.	14	.	CASSPRANTGELFF	TGTGCCAGCAGCCCGCGGGCGAACACCGGGGAGCTGTTTTTT
TRBV6-6	TRBJ1-1	.	13	.	CASRKQENTEAFF	TGTGCCAGCAGAAAACAAGAAAACACTGAAGCTTTCTTT
TRBV18	TRBJ2-6	.	16	TRBD2	CASSPGLAAGANVLTF	TGTGCCAGCTCACCCGGACTAGCCGCTGGGGCCAACGTCCTGACTTTC
TRBV19	TRBJ1-5	.	13	TRBD1	CASSTGAHQPQHF	TGTGCCAGTAGCACAGGGGCTCATCAGCCCCAGCATTTT
TRBV10-2	TRBJ2-1	.	13	.	CASSPRLYNEQFF	TGCGCCAGCAGTCCTAGGCTCTACAATGAGCAGTTCTTC
TRBV5-5	TRBJ2-7	.	14	.	CASSLAREAYEQYF	TGTGCCAGCAGCTTGGCCAGGGAAGCCTACGAGCAGTACTTC
TRBV10-2	TRBJ1-5	.	15	.	CASSTLQAGNQPQHF	TGCGCCAGCAGTACCCTACAGGCGGGAAATCAGCCCCAGCATTTT
TRBV5-1	TRBJ1-2	.	14	.	CASARDTNAYGYTF	TGCGCCAGCGCACGGGACACCAATGCCTATGGCTACACCTTC
TRBV2	TRBJ1-5	.	14	.	CASSVQGSNQPQHF	TGTGCCAGCAGTGTACAGGGCAGCAATCAGCCCCAGCATTTT
TRBV7-2	TRBJ2-1	.	13	.	CASSLNYRNEQFF	TGTGCCAGCAGCTTAAACTACCGAAATGAGCAGTTCTTC
TRBV29-1	TRBJ1-1	few	15	TRBD1	CSVVASTGGSTEAFF	TGCAGCGTCGTTGCGTCGACAGGGGGGAGCACTGAAGCTTTCTTT
TRBV30	TRBJ1-5	.	15	TRBD1	CAWSVTGALNQPQHF	TGTGCCTGGAGTGTAACAGGGGCGCTCAATCAGCCCCAGCATTTT
TRBV5-6	TRBJ1-1	.	15	.	CASSRIQGINPEAFF	TGTGCCAGCAGCAGAATTCAGGGTATCAATCCTGAAGCTTTCTTT
TRBV5-1	TRBJ2-1	.	15	TRBD1	CASRPGTGDYNEQFF	TGCGCCAGCAGGCCCGGGACAGGGGACTACAATGAGCAGTTCTTC
TRBV9	TRBJ1-1	.	15	.	CASSVGAGMNTEAFF	TGTGCCAGCAGCGTAGGCGCAGGCATGAACACTGAAGCTTTCTTT
TRBV6-1	TRBJ2-7	.	14	TRBD2	CASSEASSGTRLYF	TGTGCCAGCAGTGAAGCGTCGTCTGGGACTAGGCTGTACTTC
TRBV19	TRBJ1-5	.	14	TRBD1	CASTPTGGGQPQHF	TGTGCCAGTACACCGACAGGGGGAGGACAGCCCCAGCATTTT
TRBV7-2	TRBJ2-7	.	14	.	CASSPFVSKYEQYF	TGTGCCAGCAGCCCGTTTGTCAGTAAGTACGAGCAGTACTTC
TRBV30	TRBJ1-2	.	14	.	CAWSVGGDYYGYTF	TGTGCCTGGAGTGTAGGGGGGGATTACTATGGCTACACCTTC
TRBV5-1	TRBJ2-7	.	16	TRBD2	CASSWTLAGGAYEQYF	TGCGCCAGCAGCTGGACCTTAGCGGGGGGAGCCTACGAGCAGTACTTC
TRBV7-9	TRBJ1-1	.	11	TRBD1	CASSSTGGAFF	TGTGCCAGCAGCTCGACAGGGGGAGCTTTCTTT
TRBV6-5	TRBJ2-5	.	13	.	CASSYGHRETQYF	TGTGCCAGCAGTTACGGGCACCGGGAAACCCAGTACTTC
TRBV28	TRBJ2-1	.	14	.	CASKGGVFYNEQFF	TGTGCCAGCAAAGGGGGGGTGTTCTACAATGAGCAGTTCTTC
TRBV6-2/TRBV6-3	TRBJ1-5	few	15	TRBD1	CASSYRDRINQPQHF	TGTGCCAGCAGTTATAGGGACAGGATAAATCAGCCCCAGCATTTT
TRBV2	TRBJ2-2	.	14	.	CASSWDLEGGELFF	TGTGCCAGCAGTTGGGACCTGGAGGGCGGGGAGCTGTTTTTT
TRBV3-1/TRBV3-2	TRBJ2-5	.	14	TRBD2	CASRSTGGQETQYF	TGTGCCAGCAGGAGCACGGGGGGCCAAGAGACCCAGTACTTC
TRBV19	TRBJ1-6	.	15	TRBD1	CASSTIGGKDSPLHF	TGTGCCAGTAGTACGATAGGGGGCAAAGATTCACCCCTCCACTTT
TRBV5-5	TRBJ2-5	.	13	.	CASSFGAEETQYF	TGTGCCAGCAGCTTTGGAGCTGAAGAGACCCAGTACTTC
TRBV4-3	TRBJ2-5	.	16	TRBD2	CASSQDRRGGQETQYF	TGCGCCAGCAGCCAAGATCGCCGGGGGGGTCAAGAGACCCAGTACTTC
TRBV3-1/TRBV3-2	TRBJ2-7	.	15	TRBD2	CASSRLAGSSYEQYF	TGTGCCAGCAGCCGATTAGCGGGGAGCTCCTACGAGCAGTACTTC
TRBV7-7	TRBJ2-1	many	15	TRBD1	CASSSGTGGVNEQFF	TGTGCCAGCAGCTCAGGGACAGGGGGCGTGAATGAGCAGTTCTTC
TRBV19	TRBJ2-1	few	15	TRBD1	CASSIGQGHGNEQFF	TGTGCCAGTAGTATAGGACAGGGACACGGCAATGAGCAGTTCTTC
TRBV2	TRBJ2-1	.	14	TRBD2	CASRGSGTYNEQFF	TGTGCCAGCAGGGGAAGCGGGACCTACAATGAGCAGTTCTTC
TRBV3-1/TRBV3-2	TRBJ1-5	many	16	.	CASSQGTGASNQPQHF	TGTGCCAGCAGCCAAGGTACTGGGGCAAGCAATCAGCCCCAGCATTTT